The 21 T cell receptor beta chains given below trace back to one sample, sequenced in a study of T cell repertoires in cytomegalovirus infection. Via MiXCR, TCRdb re-called the reads, giving one row per CDR3 protein. The profile covers 200,000 or so distinct CDR3 sequences, with 35% to 45% appearing a single time and around 60% taken by the ten largest. No antigen has been assigned to these receptors. The material sequenced was CD8+ T cells from cultured PBMCs, taken from culture after CMV antigen stimulation. The receptors stem from a human donor in good health (CMV status not recorded). Some clones in this sample may be carry-over from other donors' samples.

V is TRBV29-1 and J is TRBJ2-7; 10 bases map to TRBD1. The V and J ends lost 6 bases and 5 bases, in that order; junction bases with no gene match: 10. This CDR3 region has 14 residues. CDR1 is SQVTM, CDR2 ANQGSEA, per germline. CDR3 sequence: CSVTHGTGAHEQYF. The DNA for the CDR3 is TGCAGCGTCACTCACGGGACAGGGGCCCACGAGCAGTACTTC.

This clonotype has a handful of counts. The chain employs TRBV7-8 and TRBJ1-2, with TRBD1 identical over 7 bases. V shed 5 bases, J shed 4 bases, and the junction held 7 bases outside the gene matches. CDR3 size: 14 residues. Per germline, CDR1 SGHVS and CDR2 FQNEAQ. This CDR3 is CASSGGQILYGYTF. The CDR3 region has the DNA TGTGCCAGCAGCGGGGGACAGATACTCTATGGCTACACCTTC. Supplemented by reference TRBV7-8 and TRBJ1-2, the full variable domain reads GAGVSQSPRYKVAKRGQDVALRCDPISGHVSLFWYQQALGQGPEFLTYFQNEAQLDKSGLPSDRFFAERPEGSVSTLKIQRTQQEDSAVYLCASSGGQILYGYTFGSGTRLTVV.

The CDR3 DNA follows: TGTGCCAGCAGCTTGGGCAGCGTGAATGAAAAACTGTTTTTT. It specifies CASSLGSVNEKLFF. The gene calls are TRBV11-2 and TRBJ1-4; D unclear. The V end was cut by 3 bases, the J end by 5 bases, with 10 bases between. Germline-derived CDR1 and CDR2 are SGHAT and FQNNGV. The CDR3 is made up of 14 amino acids.

The chain recombines TRBV10-2 with TRBJ2-7, with D unclear. V lost 6 bases and J 2 bases, leaving 11 bases between the germline ends. CDR1 is WSHSY, CDR2 SAAADI, per germline. CDR3 size: 13 residues. The DNA for the CDR3 is TGCGCCAGCAGGGGCCCGCGGACCTACGAGCAGTACTTC. As protein: CASRGPRTYEQYF.

This chain links TRBV20-1 with TRBJ1-2; 8 nucleotides match TRBD1. The CDR3 spans 16 residues. Unmatched junction bases numbered 11, after V lost 1 base and J lost 4 bases. CDR1 is DFQATT and CDR2 is SNEGSKA in the germline V gene (reference sequence). CDR3: CSARVDRERIFYGYTF. Written as DNA, the CDR3 is TGCAGTGCTAGAGTGGACAGGGAGCGGATTTTCTATGGCTACACCTTC.

This sequence joins TRBV27 and TRBJ2-7; 9 bases are a match to TRBD1. V lost 4 bases, J lost 0 bases, and 4 bases stayed unmatched. This CDR3 is built from 15 residues. CDR1 and CDR2 from the germline V gene are MNHEY and SMNVEV (reference sequence). CDR3 amino acids: CASSSGTGHSYEQYF. The DNA for the CDR3 is TGTGCCAGCAGTTCGGGGACAGGGCACTCCTACGAGCAGTACTTC.

The rearrangement links TRBV28 to TRBJ2-7; the D gene is possibly TRBD2 (5 bases). The germline V gene encodes CDR1 MDHEN and CDR2 SYDVKM. V lost 3 bases, J lost 3 bases, and 18 bases lay in between. This CDR3 spans 16 amino acids. This CDR3 reads CASSFRPPGSDYEQYF. The CDR3 DNA reads TGTGCCAGCAGTTTCCGCCCCCCGGGATCCGACTACGAGCAGTACTTC.

Written as DNA, the CDR3 is TGTGCCAGCAGCGATAAAAGAAGCCCAGATACGCAGTATTTT. Protein: CASSDKRSPDTQYF. The gene calls are TRBV7-9 and TRBJ2-3; D is ambiguous. V gave up 5 bases and J gave up 4 bases, with 13 bases separating them. CDR3 size: 14 residues. Germline CDR1 and CDR2: SEHNR and FQNEAQ (reference sequence).

This rearrangement joins TRBV10-3 to TRBJ1-1; weak D call: TRBD1 (6 bases). This CDR3 has 15 residues. Germline loops: CDR1 ENHRY, CDR2 SYGVKD. Trimming shortened V by 6 bases and J by 0 bases, and 14 bases separated the two germline ends. CDR3 nucleotides: TGTGCCATCAGCCACGGGGGCAGCATGAACACTGAAGCTTTCTTT. Residues: CAISHGGSMNTEAFF.

The rearrangement links TRBV4-1 to TRBJ2-4; D is uncertain. V gave up 4 bases and J gave up 7 bases, with 8 bases separating them. Germline V lookup: CDR1 MGHRA, CDR2 YSYEKL. CDR3 length equals 12 residues. The CDR3 reads CASSPEHNIQYF. The CDR3 DNA follows: TGCGCCAGCAGCCCCGAACATAACATTCAGTACTTC.

The rearrangement links TRBV13 to TRBJ1-1; 7 bases fit TRBD1. The CDR3 has 16 amino acids. V lost 4 bases and J lost 0; bases outside the gene matches: 8. Germline lookup yields CDR1 PRHDT and CDR2 FYEKMQ (reference sequence). This chain's CDR3 is CASSSFIRGVNTEAFF. The CDR3 region has the DNA TGTGCCAGCAGCTCTTTTATCAGGGGGGTGAACACTGAAGCTTTCTTT.

This clonotype was detected only a few times. This chain links TRBV7-8 with TRBJ2-7; D uncertain. V was cut by 2 bases and J by 0 bases, with 11 bases left in between. The germline V gene encodes CDR1 SGHVS and CDR2 FQNEAQ. The CDR3 loop spans 15 amino acids. CDR3 sequence reads: CASSLLGVSSYEQYF. Written as DNA, the CDR3 is TGTGCCAGCAGCTTACTTGGGGTTTCCTCCTACGAGCAGTACTTC.

The chain joins TRBV4-2 to TRBJ2-1; 11 nucleotides match TRBD2. V lost 5 bases and J lost 6; bases outside the gene matches: 18. The CDR3 extends over 19 amino acids. Germline V gene sequence: CDR1 LGHNA, CDR2 YNFKEQ. The CDR3 here is CASSTEGLAGNPSINEQFF. The CDR3, as DNA: TGTGCCAGCAGCACCGAAGGACTAGCGGGCAACCCATCTATCAATGAGCAGTTCTTC.

This clonotype occurred a few times. The chain couples TRBV27 to TRBJ2-6; D is ambiguous. CDR3 size: 15 residues. The V end lost 5 bases, the J end lost 0 bases, and 8 bases lay between the germline ends. CDR1 and CDR2 (germline): MNHEY, SMNVEV (reference sequence). CDR3 sequence reads: CASSPGFSGANVLTF. In nucleotides, the CDR3 is TGTGCCAGCAGTCCCGGATTCTCTGGGGCCAACGTCCTGACTTTC.

This clonotype was recorded a few times. The V gene is TRBV7-6, the J gene TRBJ2-2, with 8 bases fitting TRBD1. Germline trimming cut 4 bases from V and 0 bases from J; bases unmatched to any gene: 16. Germline-derived CDR1 and CDR2 are SGHVS and FNYEAQ. The CDR3 has 20 amino acids. CDR3 bases: TGTGCCAGCAGCTCGCTCGGGACAGGAGAATCAGCGGCGAACACCGGGGAGCTGTTTTTT. It codes for CASSSLGTGESAANTGELFF.

The rearrangement joins TRBV7-2 to TRBJ2-7, with D unresolved. Germline loops: CDR1 SGHTA, CDR2 FQGNSA. The CDR3 loop spans 12 amino acids. Trimming took off 8 bases at V and 4 bases at J, with 12 bases between the two ends. CDR3 residues: CASAMQGYEQYF. The CDR3 DNA reads as TGTGCCAGCGCGATGCAAGGGTACGAGCAGTACTTC.

The chain carries TRBV11-2 and TRBJ2-2; 7 positions match TRBD1. From germline, CDR1 is SGHAT and CDR2 FQNNGV. The CDR3 extends over 18 amino acids. V shed 1 base and J 3 bases; nucleotides not matched to a gene: 11. The CDR3 coding sequence is TGTGCCAGCAGCTTAGGGCTCAGGACAGGACGGGACACCGGGGAGCTGTTTTTT. This codes for CASSLGLRTGRDTGELFF.

This clonotype appeared many times. V gene TRBV20-1 combines with J gene TRBJ2-1; possible D gene TRBD1, 6 bases. The V end was cut by 6 bases, the J end by 7 bases, with 16 bases between. Germline loops: CDR1 DFQATT, CDR2 SNEGSKA (reference sequence). This CDR3 contains 13 residues. The CDR3 coding sequence is TGCAGTGCAAAAGGACAGTACGGAAATGAGCAGTTCTTC. Translated: CSAKGQYGNEQFF.

The chain employs TRBV6-2 or TRBV6-3 and TRBJ2-1; D is perhaps TRBD2 (5 bases). CDR1 is MNHEY and CDR2 is SVGEGT in the germline V gene. The CDR3 is 14 residues long. V lost 5 bases to trimming and J lost 4 bases, with 12 bases between them. The CDR3 protein is CASSREDWYNEQFF. CDR3 DNA: TGTGCCAGCAGTCGAGAGGACTGGTACAATGAGCAGTTCTTC.

In this sample, this clonotype turned up a few times. The chain uses TRBV7-7 and TRBJ2-2; D is undetermined. Trimming shortened V by 11 bases and J by 1 base, and 11 bases separated the two germline ends. Germline V gives CDR1 SSHAT, CDR2 FNYEAQ (reference sequence). The CDR3 has 13 residues. The CDR3 protein is CASGQVNTGELFF. As DNA, the CDR3 is TGTGCCTCCGGTCAGGTGAACACCGGGGAGCTGTTTTTT. The full variable domain, in which reference TRBV7-7 and TRBJ2-2 provide the parts outside the CDR3, is GAGVSQSPRYKVTKRGQDVTLRCDPISSHATLYWYQQALGQGPEFLTYFNYEAQPDKSGLPSDRFSAERPEGSISTLTIQRTEQRDSAMYRCASGQVNTGELFFGEGSRLTVL.

The V call is TRBV7-9, the J call TRBJ2-1; no clear D gene. From germline, CDR1 is SEHNR and CDR2 FQNEAQ (reference sequence). V lost 11 bases, J lost 0 bases, and 14 bases lay in between. This CDR3 is 14 amino acids long. In nucleotides, the CDR3 is TGTGCCGGCCAGGTGATGAGCTCCTACAATGAGCAGTTCTTC. This codes for CAGQVMSSYNEQFF. Variable domain in full (rest from reference TRBV7-9 and TRBJ2-1): DTGVSQNPRHKITKRGQNVTFRCDPISEHNRLYWYRQTLGQGPEFLTYFQNEAQLEKSRLLSDRFSAERPKGSFSTLEIQRTEQGDSAMYLCAGQVMSSYNEQFFGPGTRLTVL.